This TCR beta chain was sequenced in a study of control samples from healthy donors and cancer patients. Sequenced by immunoSEQ multiplex PCR; TCRdb stores in-frame clones only, minus some. This table holds over 15,000 clones, around nine tenths found once. Notes on this clone: Its ends do not fully match the called genes, so a read error is possible.

The germline V gene has CDR1 MNHEY and CDR2 SVGAGI. This CDR3 has 13 residues. The sample consisted of PBMCs. The origin of this receptor is a man in his fifties or sixties with head and neck cancer. The J gene is TRBJ2-1, the V gene TRBV6-5, with unresolved D. CDR3 bases: TGTGCCAGCACTCAATGGAACGGTAGCCCCCTGATCTTC. Encoded protein: CASTQWNGSPLIF.